This note documents a single T cell receptor beta chain sequence. Other DNA sequences of this sample code for an identical CDR3. The sample belongs to a study of blood T cell repertoires in COVID-19. Study context: Sites across the United States, Italy and Spain contributed samples from acute and convalescent COVID-19.

Sequencing was performed with immunoSEQ multiplex PCR; in TCRdb, only in-frame clones are kept and a portion is missing. This sample has roughly 230,000 clones, with about 80% found just once. Trimming at V came to 4 bases and at J to 3 bases, leaving 4 bases not matched to a gene. The germline CDR1 and CDR2 sequences are SGHNT and YENEEA. This CDR3 comprises 14 residues. The material sequenced was peripheral blood. The sequence was obtained from a man aged 50 or older with active or convalescent COVID-19. The V gene is TRBV11-3, the J gene TRBJ2-7, with 9 bases that match TRBD1. The CDR3 loop is CASSSGQGDYEQYF. CDR3 in DNA: TGTGCCAGCAGCTCGGGACAGGGAGACTACGAGCAGTACTTC.